This T cell receptor (beta chain) was observed in a study of T-cell reconstitution after alpha-beta-depleted transplantation in children. The CDR3 spans 19 residues. The V gene's germline CDR1 is DFQATT and CDR2 SNEGSKA (reference sequence). V lost 6 bases and J lost 0; bases outside the gene matches: 20. Study findings and constraints: Reportedly, only several hundred clones from non-depleted graft cells drove alpha-beta T-cell counts at about two months.

A library of TCRbeta sequences, prepared with unique molecular identifiers, was generated. TCRdb reprocessed the PCR reads with MiXCR, giving one entry per CDR3 protein. The sample carries 120,000 to 150,000 distinct CDR3 sequences, around 10% recorded once. This clonotype was detected ten times or more. Its antigen is not known. The source of this sequence is a female patient aged 2-10 years who had a stem cell transplant for congenital amegakaryocytic thrombocytopenia, so the T cells may come from the graft donor. The rearrangement uses TRBV20-1 and TRBJ1-5; the match to TRBD1 covers 7 bases. This specimen consisted of PBMCs, mostly from graft donor cells, obtained 180 days after TCRalphabeta/CD19-depleted stem cell transplant. CDR3 sequence reads: CSANSGGTAYRYSNQPQHF. The DNA of the CDR3 is TGCAGTGCCAATTCCGGCGGGACAGCCTATCGGTATAGCAATCAGCCCCAGCATTTT.